These T cell receptor beta chains were read from a single sample in a study of blood T cell repertoires in COVID-19. TCRdb keeps only in-frame clones here, not all; method: immunoSEQ multiplex PCR. The table has some 200,000 clones, 75% to 90% seen once. Sequenced input: peripheral blood. Receptor source: a woman aged 35 to 49 with acute or convalescent COVID-19. CDR3s include the opening cysteine and the closing phenylalanine or tryptophan. D genes are given only for firm matches. Clone size is not always given. Where it is, it says once, few, many or a class for expanded clones.

15	-	TRBV5-4	TRBJ2-1	-	CASSSDRISYNEQFF	TGTGCCAGCAGCTCTGACAGGATCTCCTACAATGAGCAGTTCTTC
15	TRBD1	TRBV3-1/TRBV3-2	TRBJ1-2	-	CASSQGGQGAHGYTF	TGTGCCAGCAGCCAAGGTGGACAGGGGGCGCATGGCTACACCTTC
15	TRBD1	TRBV19	TRBJ1-2	-	CASLRDREGNYGYTF	TGTGCCAGCCTCCGGGACAGAGAAGGAAACTATGGCTACACCTTC
17	TRBD1	TRBV19	TRBJ2-2	-	CASRGGPGQGATGELFF	TGTGCCAGTCGCGGGGGACCGGGACAGGGGGCGACCGGGGAGCTGTTTTTT
15	-	TRBV5-1	TRBJ1-2	once	CASSLEADQNYGYTF	TGCGCCAGCAGCTTAGAGGCGGATCAGAACTATGGCTACACCTTC
13	-	TRBV10-1	TRBJ1-1	-	CASSAQENTEAFF	TGCGCCAGCAGTGCACAGGAGAACACTGAAGCTTTCTTT
15	-	TRBV24-1	TRBJ2-2	-	CATSDTGKNTGELFF	TGTGCCACCAGTGACACGGGAAAGAACACCGGGGAGCTGTTTTTT
14	-	TRBV9	TRBJ2-5	few	CASNAGDYQETQYF	TGTGCCAGCAATGCAGGGGACTATCAAGAGACCCAGTACTTC
16	-	TRBV11-2	TRBJ2-1	-	CASSLVVGRSYNEQFF	TGTGCCAGCAGCTTAGTCGTGGGCCGTTCCTACAATGAGCAGTTCTTC
15	TRBD1	TRBV5-1	TRBJ1-1	-	CASSLHRGRNTEAFF	TGCGCCAGCAGCCTTCACAGGGGCAGGAACACTGAAGCTTTCTTT
15	TRBD1	TRBV2	TRBJ1-5	-	CASSEGTGGRQPQHF	TGTGCCAGCAGTGAAGGGACAGGGGGTCGGCAGCCCCAGCATTTT
12	TRBD2	TRBV12-3/TRBV12-4	TRBJ2-1	-	CASSLVAGEQFF	TGTGCCAGCAGTTTAGTAGCGGGTGAGCAGTTCTTC
14	TRBD1	TRBV5-1	TRBJ1-2	-	CASSLGQGIYGYTF	TGCGCCAGCAGCTTGGGACAGGGAATCTATGGCTACACCTTC
15	-	TRBV4-1	TRBJ1-6	-	CASSQDWGQGTPLHF	TGCGCCAGCAGCCAAGATTGGGGACAAGGGACACCCCTCCACTTT
14	-	TRBV4-1	TRBJ1-2	-	CASTLDITYYGYTF	TGCGCCAGCACCCTGGACATAACCTACTATGGCTACACCTTC
17	-	TRBV19	TRBJ1-2	-	CASSISGGRRTNYGYTF	TGTGCCAGTAGTATATCGGGGGGAAGGAGGACTAACTATGGCTACACCTTC
16	TRBD1	TRBV5-1	TRBJ1-6	-	CASSLEAAQGGSPLHF	TGCGCCAGCAGCTTGGAGGCAGCACAGGGGGGTTCACCCCTCCACTTT
12	-	TRBV2	TRBJ2-3	-	CASRASTDTQYF	TGTGCCAGCAGGGCAAGCACAGATACGCAGTATTTT
16	TRBD1	TRBV19	TRBJ1-1	-	CASSTDRVNLNTEAFF	TGTGCCAGTAGTACCGACAGGGTAAATTTGAACACTGAAGCTTTCTTT
16	-	TRBV14	TRBJ1-1	-	CASSQDWVAGHTEAFF	TGTGCCAGCAGCCAAGATTGGGTGGCGGGGCATACTGAAGCTTTCTTT
15	-	TRBV9	TRBJ2-1	-	CASSPQGHAYNEQFF	TGTGCCAGCAGCCCGCAGGGACACGCTTACAATGAGCAGTTCTTC
15	TRBD1	TRBV3-1/TRBV3-2	TRBJ1-2	-	CASSFGQGQIRGYTF	TGTGCCAGCAGCTTCGGACAGGGGCAAATCAGGGGCTACACCTTC
16	-	TRBV18	TRBJ1-1	-	CASSPTDRKTYTEAFF	TGTGCCAGCTCACCAACCGACAGAAAGACTTACACTGAAGCTTTCTTT
14	TRBD1	TRBV25-1	TRBJ1-1	-	CASSSVDRVAEAFF	TGTGCCAGCAGTTCGGTCGACAGGGTGGCTGAAGCTTTCTTT
14	TRBD1	TRBV18	TRBJ1-5	-	CASSLGQGGQPQHF	TGTGCCAGCTCACTCGGACAGGGAGGTCAGCCCCAGCATTTT
16	TRBD1	TRBV27	TRBJ2-1	-	CASSLHGQASYNEQFF	TGTGCCAGCAGTTTACACGGACAGGCCTCCTACAATGAGCAGTTCTTC
14	-	TRBV2	TRBJ1-1	-	CASMEDRTNTEAFF	TGTGCCAGCATGGAGGACAGAACGAACACTGAAGCTTTCTTT
14	TRBD1	TRBV3-1/TRBV3-2	TRBJ1-5	-	CASSPTGGNQPQHF	TGTGCCAGCAGCCCAACAGGGGGCAATCAGCCCCAGCATTTT
14	-	TRBV6-6	TRBJ1-1	few	CASSPSYSQTEAFF	TGTGCCAGCAGTCCGAGTTACAGTCAGACTGAAGCTTTCTTT
15	-	TRBV4-1	TRBJ1-5	-	CASSQVAGPNQPQHF	TGCGCCAGCAGCCAAGTGGCAGGGCCTAATCAGCCCCAGCATTTT
14	-	TRBV7-3	TRBJ1-1	-	CASRVRGMNTEAFF	TGTGCCAGCAGAGTCCGGGGGATGAACACTGAAGCTTTCTTT
16	TRBD1	TRBV7-8	TRBJ2-5	-	CASSFGAGQGVETQYF	TGTGCCAGCAGCTTCGGGGCGGGACAGGGGGTCGAGACCCAGTACTTC
17	TRBD1	TRBV7-2	TRBJ1-1	-	CASRYSWDRGTGTEAFF	TGTGCCAGCAGGTATTCTTGGGACAGGGGAACGGGGACTGAAGCTTTCTTT
16	TRBD1	TRBV25-1	TRBJ1-5	-	CAHKKRGQAYNQPQHF	TGTGCCCACAAAAAAAGGGGACAGGCGTATAATCAGCCCCAGCATTTT
15	TRBD1	TRBV7-7	TRBJ2-2	once	CASSPTGTGIGELFF	TGTGCCAGCAGCCCAACCGGGACAGGGATCGGGGAGCTGTTTTTT
18	TRBD2	TRBV7-8	TRBJ2-2	-	CASNMNPAGGPGTGELFF	TGTGCCAGCAACATGAACCCAGCGGGGGGGCCGGGGACCGGGGAGCTGTTTTTT
15	TRBD2	TRBV5-1	TRBJ2-2	-	CASTPAGGSTGELFF	TGCGCCAGCACCCCGGCGGGGGGATCCACCGGGGAGCTGTTTTTT
17	-	TRBV3-1/TRBV3-2	TRBJ1-2	once	CASSQGDSGLVLYGYTF	TGTGCCAGCAGCCAAGGGGACTCGGGTTTGGTCCTCTATGGCTACACCTTC
13	-	TRBV5-1	TRBJ1-1	-	CASRQTGNTEAFF	TGCGCCAGCAGACAGACAGGGAACACTGAAGCTTTCTTT
13	TRBD1	TRBV18	TRBJ1-1	-	CASSQGADTEAFF	TGTGCCAGCTCACAGGGGGCTGACACTGAAGCTTTCTTT
15	TRBD2	TRBV6-1	TRBJ2-3	-	CASSEPTSGGDTQYF	TGTGCCAGCAGTGAACCGACTAGCGGGGGAGATACGCAGTATTTT
16	TRBD2	TRBV7-2	TRBJ2-1	-	CASRFTGLAGSNEQFF	TGTGCCAGCAGATTTACCGGACTAGCGGGGTCCAATGAGCAGTTCTTC
16	-	TRBV19	TRBJ2-5	-	CASSMNYPLGQETQYF	TGTGCCAGTAGTATGAACTATCCATTGGGCCAAGAGACCCAGTACTTC
18	TRBD2	TRBV29-1	TRBJ2-2	-	CSVEVIGGGAPNTGELFF	TGCAGCGTTGAAGTAATCGGCGGGGGGGCACCGAACACCGGGGAGCTGTTTTTT
15	-	TRBV2	TRBJ2-3	-	CASHRVPLYTDTQYF	TGTGCCAGCCACCGGGTCCCACTATACACAGATACGCAGTATTTT
16	TRBD1	TRBV2	TRBJ1-4	once	CASSPRTGGSYEKLFF	TGTGCCAGCAGTCCCAGGACAGGGGGCAGTTATGAAAAACTGTTTTTT
15	-	TRBV6-5	TRBJ2-1	-	CASSYEASSYNEQFF	TGTGCCAGCAGTTACGAGGCGAGTTCCTACAATGAGCAGTTCTTC
15	TRBD1	TRBV5-6	TRBJ1-2	few	CASSSRGQGALGYTF	TGTGCCAGCAGCTCCCGGGGACAGGGGGCGCTTGGCTACACCTTC
16	TRBD1	TRBV25-1	TRBJ2-1	-	CASSPPSGQGRNEQFF	TGTGCCAGCAGTCCCCCTAGCGGACAGGGGCGCAATGAGCAGTTCTTC
14	-	TRBV9	TRBJ1-4	-	CASSVGTRGEKLFF	TGTGCCAGCAGCGTAGGGACGAGGGGGGAAAAACTGTTTTTT
15	-	TRBV15	TRBJ1-5	-	CATSRTVSSNQPQHF	TGTGCCACCAGCAGAACAGTCAGTTCCAATCAGCCCCAGCATTTT
13	TRBD1	TRBV30	TRBJ1-6	-	CAWDRGGYSPLHF	TGTGCCTGGGACAGGGGGGGATATTCACCCCTCCACTTT
14	-	TRBV10-2	TRBJ1-1	-	CASRQEGMNTEAFF	TGCGCCAGCAGACAGGAAGGAATGAACACTGAAGCTTTCTTT
16	-	TRBV7-9	TRBJ2-1	-	CASSSSIGGSYNEQFF	TGTGCCAGCAGCTCCTCAATAGGGGGTTCCTACAATGAGCAGTTCTTC
13	-	TRBV6-5	TRBJ1-4	-	CATRMQGSEKLFF	TGTGCCACCCGAATGCAGGGCAGTGAAAAACTGTTTTTT